This TCR beta chain stems from a study of cytomegalovirus exposure and HLA in healthy donors. This CDR3 is built from 18 residues. The germline gives CDR1 MGHRA, CDR2 YSYEKL. With 0 bases clipped from V and 0 bases from J, the junction kept 5 bases outside the gene matches. Remarks on this clone: Its antigen is currently unknown.

The PCR made use of 60 Vbeta and 13 Jbeta primers. Profiling relied on immunoSEQ multiplex PCR, and the TCRdb table lists in-frame clones only, not all of them. The sample lists roughly 250,000 clones; approximately 84% were seen once. Study observations and caveats: In vitro data verified three CMV-associated chains as specific for CMV antigens. It was likely that a cluster of highly shared sequence variants was a sequencing artifact. There were reportedly fewer N-insertions in an Asian-associated ancestry cluster than the roughly 670-donor mean, in a later analysis.

The chain uses TRBV4-1 and TRBJ2-1, with 10 bases lining up with TRBD2. Input material: PBMCs. The source is a woman in her forties in good health and CMV-seropositive. The CDR3 DNA is TGCGCCAGCAGCCAAGAAGAAACTAGCGGGAACTCCTACAATGAGCAGTTCTTC. Protein product: CASSQEETSGNSYNEQFF.